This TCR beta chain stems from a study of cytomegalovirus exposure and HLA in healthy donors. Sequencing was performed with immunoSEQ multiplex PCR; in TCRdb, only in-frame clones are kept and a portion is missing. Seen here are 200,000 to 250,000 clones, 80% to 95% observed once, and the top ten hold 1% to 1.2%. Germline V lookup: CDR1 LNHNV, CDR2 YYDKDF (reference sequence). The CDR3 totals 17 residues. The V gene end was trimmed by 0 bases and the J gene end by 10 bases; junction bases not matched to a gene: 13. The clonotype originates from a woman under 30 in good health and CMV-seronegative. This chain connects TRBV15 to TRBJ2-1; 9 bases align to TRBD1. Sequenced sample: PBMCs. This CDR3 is CATSRDPSGTGKGEQFF. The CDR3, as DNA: TGTGCCACCAGCAGAGACCCCTCGGGGACAGGGAAGGGGGAGCAGTTCTTC.